The T cell receptor beta chain under discussion was sequenced for a study of CD8+CD57+ T cells in acquired aplastic anemia. Study information: On average, sorted CD4+ and CD8+ cells gave 3 to 4 ug of DNA. Study-level findings and limits: Overlap between patients and controls comprised twenty-nine CD8+ CDR3 sequences.

CD8+CD57+ cell expansion had been shown by flow cytometry in patients chosen for sequencing. Each of the patients presented with severe acquired aplastic anemia. CDR1 SSHAT and CDR2 FNYEAQ come from the germline V gene (reference sequence). The CDR3 length is 13 residues. Trimming stripped 5 bases from V and 1 base from J, with 8 bases between. Genomic DNA, the template, was used for profiling of the TCR beta VDJ and CDR3. TCRdb fed the reads into MiXCR, producing one record per CDR3 protein. The sample has fewer than 85,000 distinct CDR3 sequences; about 70% are singletons. In regard to this clonotype: Its antigen is unidentified.

This TCR was recovered from a human donor with aplastic anemia. This chain uses TRBV7-7 with TRBJ2-5; the D gene is possibly TRBD1 (6 bases). The material sequenced was sorted CD4+, CD8+, or CD8+CD57+ T cells (not recorded which) from PBMCs. The CDR3 spells CASSPGVQETQYF. In DNA form, the CDR3 reads TGTGCCAGCAGCCCAGGGGTCCAAGAGACCCAGTACTTC.